The 19 T cell receptor beta chains reported below all come from one sample, sequenced in a study of T cell repertoires in cytomegalovirus infection. TCRdb re-called the reads with MiXCR, one entry per CDR3 protein. In the table there are around 240,000 distinct CDR3 sequences, roughly 22% of which are singletons. Sequenced sample: CD8+ T cells from PBMCs. These receptors originate from a human donor in good health (CMV status not recorded). Some clones in this sample may be carry-over from other donors' samples.

V gene TRBV5-6 combines with J gene TRBJ2-2; D ambiguous. Germline V gene data show CDR1 as SGHDT and CDR2 as YYEEEE. The CDR3 consists of 14 residues. V gave up 5 bases and J gave up 1 base, with 9 bases separating them. CDR3 in amino acids: CASRKTVNTGELFF. CDR3 nucleotide sequence: TGTGCCAGCAGAAAGACCGTGAACACCGGGGAGCTGTTTTTT.

Only a few counts were recorded for this clonotype. The J gene is TRBJ1-1, the V gene TRBV19; no definite D call. Per the germline V gene, CDR1 is LNHDA and CDR2 is SQIVND (reference sequence). Between the trimmed V and J ends, which lost 5 bases and 1 base, there was a span of 5 bases. The CDR3 sequence is 12 residues long. CDR3 bases: TGTGCCAGTAGTGGGCCGAACACTGAAGCTTTCTTT. Protein product: CASSGPNTEAFF.

This clonotype was detected only a few times. The V gene is TRBV19, the J gene TRBJ2-1; the D is unclear. Between the trimmed V and J ends, which lost 1 base and 7 bases, there was a span of 14 bases. Germline assignment: CDR1 LNHDA and CDR2 SQIVND (reference sequence). The length of the CDR3 is 15 residues. This chain's CDR3 is CASSIGTRSRNEQFF. The CDR3 nucleotides are TGTGCCAGTAGTATAGGGACCCGAAGCCGGAATGAGCAGTTCTTC.

The table lists this clonotype with a few counts. This chain joins TRBV30 and TRBJ2-1; D gene uncertain. Germline V gene data show CDR1 as GTSNPN and CDR2 as SVGIG (reference sequence). The V end lost 0 bases, the J end lost 5 bases, and 14 bases lay between the germline ends. This CDR3 contains 15 residues. CDR3 in DNA: TGTGCCTGGAGTGTGCCGCTACTTCCCGACAATGAGCAGTTCTTC. Protein: CAWSVPLLPDNEQFF.

The chain employs TRBV19 and TRBJ1-1; D is ambiguous. The CDR3 length is 14 residues. The V gene lost 3 bases and the J gene lost 5 bases, with 13 bases spanning the gap. The V gene's germline CDR1 is LNHDA and CDR2 SQIVND (reference sequence). CDR3 DNA sequence: TGTGCCAGTAGTATCTTGTCGCTGGGGACTGAAGCTTTCTTT. Translated, it gives CASSILSLGTEAFF.

In its sample, this clonotype was seen a few times. V usage is TRBV5-6 and J usage is TRBJ2-1, with D unclear. Looked up from germline, CDR1 is SGHDT and CDR2 is YYEEEE. The CDR3 runs to 13 residues. Trimming shortened V by 2 bases and J by 5 bases, and 8 bases separated the two germline ends. The CDR3 sequence: CASSFQVNNEQFF. The CDR3 DNA follows: TGTGCCAGCAGCTTCCAGGTAAACAATGAGCAGTTCTTC.

This chain uses TRBV2 with TRBJ2-7; TRBD1 matches 7 bases. The CDR3 sequence is 14 residues long. Looked up from germline, CDR1 is SNHLY and CDR2 is FYNNEI. Trimming at V came to 4 bases and at J to 4 bases, leaving 7 bases not matched to a gene. The CDR3 DNA follows: TGTGCCAGCAGTGTCCGGGACAGAGCATACGAGCAGTACTTC. Encoded protein: CASSVRDRAYEQYF.

This clonotype was counted only a few times. The chain carries TRBV11-2 and TRBJ2-5; D assignment may be TRBD1 or TRBD2 (5 bases each). V shed 4 bases and J shed 1 base, with 10 bases lying between them. CDR1 and CDR2 (germline): SGHAT, FQNNGV. The CDR3 extends over 14 amino acids. The CDR3 coding sequence is TGTGCCAGCAGCTCGTGGGACCGCCAAGAGACCCAGTACTTC. Its protein is CASSSWDRQETQYF.

This clonotype came up many times. The chain is built from TRBV20-1 and TRBJ2-7, with 7 bases fitting TRBD1. In germline, CDR1 is DFQATT, CDR2 SNEGSKA (reference sequence). The CDR3 consists of 14 residues. Trimming removed 6 bases from V and 0 bases from J; junction bases left unmatched: 8. The CDR3: CSARGQDVSYEQYF. CDR3 in DNA: TGCAGTGCCCGCGGACAGGACGTCTCCTACGAGCAGTACTTC.

This clonotype was seen a handful of times. The chain carries TRBV11-2 and TRBJ1-3; TRBD1 matches 7 bases. CDR3 size: 15 residues. Per germline, CDR1 SGHAT and CDR2 FQNNGV. The V segment lost 4 bases and the J segment 4 bases; nucleotides outside the gene matches: 7. The CDR3 bases are TGTGCCAGCAGCTCACTCCGGGACAGAGGAAACACCATATATTTT. Translated, it gives CASSSLRDRGNTIYF.

There are a few counts of this clonotype. The rearrangement links TRBV2 to TRBJ2-5; 7 nucleotides align to TRBD1. The CDR3 loop spans 15 amino acids. Trimming took 6 bases from V and 0 from J; bases not matched to a gene: 7. Germline V gene lookup returns CDR1 SNHLY and CDR2 FYNNEI. The CDR3 protein is CASSGTVLYQETQYF. The CDR3 DNA is TGTGCCAGCAGCGGGACAGTTTTGTACCAAGAGACCCAGTACTTC. The variable domain in full, with the rest retrieved from reference TRBV2 and TRBJ2-5, is EPEVTQTPSHQVTQMGQEVILRCVPISNHLYFYWYRQILGQKVEFLVSFYNNEISEKSEIFDDQFSVERPDGSNFTLKIRSTKLEDSAMYFCASSGTVLYQETQYFGPGTRLLVL.

The chain is built from TRBV19 and TRBJ1-1, with 10 positions matching TRBD1. The J segment lost 1 base and the V segment lost 6 bases, leaving 8 bases of the junction unmatched. There are 16 residues in the CDR3. Germline assignment: CDR1 LNHDA and CDR2 SQIVND (reference sequence). The CDR3 DNA sequence: TGTGCCAGTAGGGCCGGGACAGGGGCGTGGAACACTGAAGCTTTCTTT. This translates into CASRAGTGAWNTEAFF.

The chain combines TRBV2 with TRBJ1-5; D is unresolved. Looked up from germline, CDR1 is SNHLY and CDR2 is FYNNEI. V was shortened by 7 bases and J by 2 bases, with 6 bases between the two germline ends. The CDR3 runs 12 residues. The CDR3 sequence is CASNDGNQPQHF. CDR3 bases: TGTGCCAGCAACGATGGCAATCAGCCCCAGCATTTT.

A few counts support this clonotype. The rearrangement links TRBV7-6 to TRBJ2-7; D unclear. CDR3 length: 15 amino acids. Looked up from germline, CDR1 is SGHVS and CDR2 is FNYEAQ. V was clipped by 5 bases and J by 7 bases, with 21 bases between them. The CDR3 region is CASSPEDGPFWEQYF. In nucleotides, the CDR3 is TGTGCCAGCAGCCCCGAGGACGGACCTTTTTGGGAGCAGTACTTC.

This chain connects TRBV28 to TRBJ1-1; no clear D gene. CDR1 is MDHEN, CDR2 SYDVKM, per germline. There are 14 residues in the CDR3. V was cut by 1 base and J by 4 bases, with 10 bases left in between. The CDR3 bases are TGTGCCAGCAGTTTATACACCTTGGGCACTGAAGCTTTCTTT. Translated: CASSLYTLGTEAFF. The full variable domain, completed using reference TRBV28 and TRBJ1-1, is DVKVTQSSRYLVKRTGEKVFLECVQDMDHENMFWYRQDPGLGLRLIYFSYDVKMKEKGDIPEGYSVSREKKERFSLILESASTNQTSMYLCASSLYTLGTEAFFGQGTRLTVV.

This clonotype has a count of ten or more. The V gene is TRBV7-9, the J gene TRBJ2-5, with D maybe TRBD1 (6 bases). The germline V and J ends were trimmed by 4 bases and 0 bases, with 12 bases remaining between them. Germline CDR1 is SEHNR and CDR2 is FQNEAQ (reference sequence). The CDR3 spans 15 residues. CDR3 amino acids: CASSSRDTHQETQYF. CDR3 coding DNA: TGTGCCAGCAGCTCCCGGGACACTCACCAAGAGACCCAGTACTTC.

This clonotype came up many times. The rearrangement uses TRBV5-5 and TRBJ2-3; D is unclear. Germline CDR1 and CDR2: SGHKS and YYEKEE (reference sequence). CDR3 length equals 15 residues. V was shortened by 1 base and J by 0 bases, with 9 bases between the two germline ends. CDR3 region: CASSLLLASTDTQYF. CDR3 in DNA: TGTGCCAGCAGCTTGCTTTTAGCTAGCACAGATACGCAGTATTTT.

To note about this clonotype: With a much larger clone just one base away, this may be a read error. The chain links TRBV7-8 to TRBJ1-1; D is possibly TRBD1 (5 bases). V was cut by 8 bases and J by 5 bases, with 18 bases left in between. The CDR3 is 14 amino acids. From germline, CDR1 is SGHVS and CDR2 FQNEAQ. CDR3 DNA sequence: TGTGCCAGCGGCTCGTTCAGGGCAGAAACTGAAGCTTTCTTT. Amino acids: CASGSFRAETEAFF.

The chain uses TRBV5-1 and TRBJ2-7, with D hard to call. This CDR3 contains 13 residues. Germline V lookup: CDR1 SGHRS, CDR2 YFSETQ. V was trimmed by 4 bases and J by 6 bases, leaving 14 bases between them. The CDR3 sequence: CASSLVTSTEQYF. In DNA form, the CDR3 reads TGCGCCAGCAGCCTGGTCACCTCTACCGAGCAGTACTTC. Using reference TRBV5-1 and TRBJ2-7 for the parts outside the CDR3, the full variable domain is KAGVTQTPRYLIKTRGQQVTLSCSPISGHRSVSWYQQTPGQGLQFLFEYFSETQRNKGNFPGRFSGRQFSNSRSEMNVSTLELGDSALYLCASSLVTSTEQYFGPGTRLTVT.